This T cell receptor (beta chain) originates from a study of T cells in Graves' hyperthyroidism and ophthalmopathy. Each diagnosis was grounded in clinical symptoms, serum thyroxine and TRAb, thyroid ultrasound, and orbital computed tomography. Germline CDR1 and CDR2: SGDLS and YYNGEE. The CDR3 is 16 residues long. V dropped 0 bases and J dropped 5 bases, with 17 bases sitting between them. Template material for amplifying TCR beta CDR3 regions consisted of RNA transcripts. TCR CDR3 regions were first amplified by RT-PCR with HTBI primers. TCRdb itself ran the multiplex PCR reads through MiXCR, one entry per CDR3 protein. The table lists 40,000 to 60,000 distinct CDR3 sequences, about half of them singletons.

The chain combines TRBV9 with TRBJ2-5; perhaps TRBD2 as D (6 bases). The sample was blood. The source of this sequence is a woman aged 45-60 years with Graves' ophthalmopathy. CDR3 residues: CASSVGMGLVQETQYF. The DNA for the CDR3 is TGTGCCAGCAGCGTAGGGATGGGACTGGTCCAGGAGACCCAGTACTTC.